What follows are 3 T cell receptor beta chains derived from one specimen sequenced in a study of cytomegalovirus exposure and HLA in healthy donors. The primer mix had 60 Vbeta and 13 Jbeta primers. Assay: immunoSEQ multiplex PCR; the TCRdb copy retains only in-frame clones and omits some. This table has over 70,000 clones, around 64% appearing once. The sample was PBMCs. The origin of the receptors is a man aged 25-45 years in good health and CMV-seronegative.

In its sample, this clone was seen a few times. V usage is TRBV13 and J usage is TRBJ2-7; the D is unclear. The CDR3 is made up of 15 amino acids. The V and J ends lost 0 bases and 7 bases respectively, with 16 bases between them. Germline CDR1 is PRHDT and CDR2 is FYEKMQ (reference sequence). CDR3 protein: CASSLGPGYLWEQYF. The DNA of the CDR3 is TGTGCCAGCAGCTTAGGACCGGGTTATCTCTGGGAGCAGTACTTC.

This chain uses TRBV6-6 with TRBJ1-1; D remains ambiguous. V lost 5 bases to trimming and J lost 7 bases, with 17 bases between them. The CDR3 is made up of 14 amino acids. The germline gives CDR1 MNHNY, CDR2 SVGAGI (reference sequence). The CDR3 loop is CASSPIEPGLEAFF. For the CDR3, the DNA is TGTGCCAGCAGTCCTATTGAACCGGGTCTTGAAGCTTTCTTT.

The CDR3 nucleotides read TGTGCCAGCAGCGCGATGGGACAGGGGGCAGATACGCAGTATTTT. Translating gives CASSAMGQGADTQYF. V is TRBV9 and J is TRBJ2-3, with 11 nucleotides matching TRBD1. V dropped 3 bases and J dropped 4; count of bases not matched to a gene: 4. Germline values: CDR1 SGDLS, CDR2 YYNGEE. The CDR3 contains 15 residues.